This paragraph covers one T cell receptor (beta chain) sequence. Antigen unknown. TCRdb's copy holds only in-frame clones and misses some; the assay was immunoSEQ multiplex PCR. Of more than 95,000 clones listed, about 91% are singletons. This sample was included in a study of T cell responses to AZD1222 COVID-19 vaccine. Germline CDR1 and CDR2: SGHDT and YYEEEE. CDR3 length: 14 amino acids. V shed 3 bases, J shed 4 bases, and the junction held 4 bases outside the gene matches. Study conclusions and caveats: Nearly half of the spike-specific TCRs reportedly recognize variant regions that carry no mutations. Among vaccine-associated CD4 TCRs, coverage spanned spike, with dominance at 160-218 and 743-854.

The chain employs TRBV5-6 and TRBJ1-3; 7 bases agree with TRBD1. The clonotype comes from an adult in good health. The sequencing here drew on peripheral blood, taken on day 0 of AZD1222 vaccination. The CDR3 DNA sequence: TGTGCCAGCAGCTCCACAGGGGCCGGAAACACCATATATTTT. It translates to CASSSTGAGNTIYF.